This T cell receptor (beta chain) was identified in a study of T cell responses to AZD1222 COVID-19 vaccine. In germline, CDR1 is LGHDT, CDR2 YNNKEL (reference sequence). This CDR3 spans 17 amino acids. The J segment lost 6 bases and the V segment lost 7 bases, leaving 15 bases of the junction unmatched. Comments on this clone: Antigen unknown.

Study-level points and caveats: Donors in the cohort were predominantly white British and more often female, and clonal diversity was possibly underestimated. Nearly half of the spike-specific TCRs reportedly recognize variant regions that carry no mutations. Repertoire collection took place solely once the T cell response had peaked.

Only in-frame clones appear in the TCRdb table, and some are missing; sequencing was by immunoSEQ multiplex PCR. The sample yields 90,000 to 130,000 clones, less than 90% seen once. This chain joins TRBV3-1 (or the pseudogene TRBV3-2) and TRBJ1-1; 12 bases line up with TRBD1. This receptor was obtained from an adult in good health. The source material was peripheral blood, sampled on day 0 of AZD1222 vaccination. The CDR3 DNA reads as TGTGCCAGCACCCCAACCGGGACAGGGGGCTCTAAGCCTGAAGCTTTCTTT. This sequence encodes CASTPTGTGGSKPEAFF.